Below, one T cell receptor (beta chain) is given with its context. Antigen unknown. Per the germline V gene, CDR1 is ENHRY and CDR2 is SYGVKD. Trimming took 6 bases from V and 6 from J, leaving 18 bases between them. This CDR3 has 14 amino acids. These data originate in a study of cytomegalovirus exposure and HLA in healthy donors. Study results and caveats: The authors later found HLA-associated TCR beta chains more clonally expanded than equally common others. Links to common viral pathogens appeared, in a later analysis, for several of the most significant clusters. In a later analysis, CMV-associated beta chains were mostly HLA-associated, it appeared.

The PCR contained 60 Vbeta and 13 Jbeta primers. Sequencing used immunoSEQ multiplex PCR; TCRdb keeps in-frame clones, though not all of them. In total, the table holds some 180,000 clones. The sample consisted of PBMCs. The source of this sequence is a man aged 30-40 years in good health and CMV-seronegative. The chain couples TRBV10-3 to TRBJ2-7; a weak D match, TRBD1 (8 bases). The CDR3 loop is CAIRNTGGGGEQYF. CDR3 sequence (DNA): TGTGCCATCAGGAATACAGGGGGGGGTGGCGAGCAGTACTTC.